The clone carrying this TCR beta chain was picked up one time. The data were taken from a study of chemoradiotherapy in HPV16-positive cancers. Germline V gene data show CDR1 as MGHRA and CDR2 as YSYEKL. The CDR3 consists of 15 residues. Trimming removed 0 bases from V and 3 bases from J, with 12 bases in between. Samples were taken several times over chemoradiotherapy. Clones were sequenced by immunoSEQ multiplex PCR, and TCRdb holds only the in-frame ones, with some missing. The sample lists under 7,000 clones, 80% to 90% occurring once. V is TRBV4-1 and J is TRBJ2-7; no definite D call. The specimen comprised tumor tissue, sampled from a patient who underwent chemoradiotherapy. This receptor was identified in a human donor with HPV-associated anogenital cancer. The CDR3 loop reads CASSQDRAIYYEQYF. CDR3 DNA: TGCGCCAGCAGCCAAGATAGGGCTATCTACTACGAGCAGTACTTC.